The following is a T cell receptor (beta chain) sequence with its context. The antigen is unknown. This entry is derived from a study of CD8 T cells in ankylosing spondylitis. One entry per CDR3 protein, called by TCRdb with MiXCR from the 5' RACE reads. The sample has approximately 550,000 distinct CDR3 sequences, roughly 13% seen once. The V gene end was trimmed by 5 bases and the J gene end by 7 bases; junction bases not matched to a gene: 13. The CDR3 is 16 residues long. Per germline, CDR1 KGHDR and CDR2 SFDVKD. Study-level findings and limits: Researchers reportedly found disease-linked clones significantly enriched in matched ankylosing spondylitis synovial fluid. Seemingly distinctive of ankylosing spondylitis blood was a TCR beta motif formed by eight highly homologous variants.

Sequences were obtained from blood, either unsorted or a sorted T cell fraction (not recorded which). The chain recombines TRBV24-1 with TRBJ1-5; 7 nucleotides agree with TRBD1. The origin of this receptor is a male donor with ankylosing spondylitis. The CDR3 sequence is CATSANSGTANQPQHF. CDR3 coding DNA: TGTGCCACCAGTGCCAATTCCGGGACAGCGAACCAGCCCCAGCATTTT.